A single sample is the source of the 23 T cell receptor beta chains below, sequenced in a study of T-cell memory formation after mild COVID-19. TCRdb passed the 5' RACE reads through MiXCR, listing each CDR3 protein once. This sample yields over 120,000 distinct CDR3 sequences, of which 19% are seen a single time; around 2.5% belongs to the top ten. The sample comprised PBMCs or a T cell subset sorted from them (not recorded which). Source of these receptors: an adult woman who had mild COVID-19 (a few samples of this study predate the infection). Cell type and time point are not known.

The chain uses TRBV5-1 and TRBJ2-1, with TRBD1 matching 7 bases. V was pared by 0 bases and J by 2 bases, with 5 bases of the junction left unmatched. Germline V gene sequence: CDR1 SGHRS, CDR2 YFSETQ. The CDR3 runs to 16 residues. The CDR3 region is CASSLGGTDTYNEQFF. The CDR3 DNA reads TGCGCCAGCAGCTTGGGGGGGACAGATACCTACAATGAGCAGTTCTTC.

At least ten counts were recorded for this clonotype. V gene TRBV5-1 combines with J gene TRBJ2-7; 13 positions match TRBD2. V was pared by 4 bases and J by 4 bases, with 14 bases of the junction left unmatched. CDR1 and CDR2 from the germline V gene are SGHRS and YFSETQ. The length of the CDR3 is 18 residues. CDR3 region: CASSPGTSGAISPYEQYF. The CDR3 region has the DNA TGCGCCAGCAGCCCCGGGACTAGCGGGGCCATCTCCCCGTACGAGCAGTACTTC.

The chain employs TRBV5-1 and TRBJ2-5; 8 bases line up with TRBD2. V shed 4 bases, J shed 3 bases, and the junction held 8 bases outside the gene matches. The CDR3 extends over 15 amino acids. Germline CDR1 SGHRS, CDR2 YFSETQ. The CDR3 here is CASSAAGGGKETQYF. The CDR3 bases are TGCGCCAGCAGCGCCGCGGGCGGGGGGAAAGAGACCCAGTACTTC.

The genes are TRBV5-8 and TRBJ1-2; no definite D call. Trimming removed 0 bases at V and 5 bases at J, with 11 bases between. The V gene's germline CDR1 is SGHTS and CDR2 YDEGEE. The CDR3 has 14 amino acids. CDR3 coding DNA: TGTGCCAGCAGCTTGGTTTCAGAGGCTTATGGCTACACCTTC. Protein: CASSLVSEAYGYTF.

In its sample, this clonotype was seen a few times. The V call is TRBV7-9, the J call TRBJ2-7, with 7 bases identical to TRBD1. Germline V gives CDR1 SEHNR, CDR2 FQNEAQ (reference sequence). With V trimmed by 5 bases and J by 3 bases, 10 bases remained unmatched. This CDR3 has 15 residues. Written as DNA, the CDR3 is TGTGCCAGCAGCAGACAGGGAGTAGGGCTCTACGAGCAGTACTTC. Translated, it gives CASSRQGVGLYEQYF.

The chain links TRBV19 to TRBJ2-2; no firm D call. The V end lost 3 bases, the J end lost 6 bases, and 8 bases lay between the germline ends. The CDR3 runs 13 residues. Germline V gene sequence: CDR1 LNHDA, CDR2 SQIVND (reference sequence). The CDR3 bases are TGTGCCAGTAGTATCATCGGTCCCGGGGAGCTGTTTTTT. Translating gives CASSIIGPGELFF.

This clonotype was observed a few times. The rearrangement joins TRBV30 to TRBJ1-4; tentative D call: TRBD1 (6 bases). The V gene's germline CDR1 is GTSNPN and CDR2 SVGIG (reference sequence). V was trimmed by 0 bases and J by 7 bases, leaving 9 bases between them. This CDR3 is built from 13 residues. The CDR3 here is CAWSVQGIEKLFF. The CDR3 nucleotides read TGTGCCTGGAGTGTACAGGGAATTGAAAAACTGTTTTTT.

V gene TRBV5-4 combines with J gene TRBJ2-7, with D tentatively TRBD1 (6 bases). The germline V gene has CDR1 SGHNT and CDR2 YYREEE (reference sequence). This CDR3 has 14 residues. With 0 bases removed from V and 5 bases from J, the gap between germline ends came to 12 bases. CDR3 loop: CASSLETGGNEQYF. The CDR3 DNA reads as TGTGCCAGCAGCTTGGAGACAGGAGGCAACGAGCAGTACTTC.

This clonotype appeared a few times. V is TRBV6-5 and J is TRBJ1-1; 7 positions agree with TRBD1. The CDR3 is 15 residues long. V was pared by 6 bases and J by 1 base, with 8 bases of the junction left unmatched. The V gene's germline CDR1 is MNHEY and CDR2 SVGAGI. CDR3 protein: CASSRDRARNTEAFF. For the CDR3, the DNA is TGTGCCAGCAGCCGTGACAGGGCTCGGAACACTGAAGCTTTCTTT.

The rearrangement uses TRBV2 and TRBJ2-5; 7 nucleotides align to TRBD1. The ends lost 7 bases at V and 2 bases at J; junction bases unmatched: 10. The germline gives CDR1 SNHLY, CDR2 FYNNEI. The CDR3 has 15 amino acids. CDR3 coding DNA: TGTGCCAGCACCCCAGAGAAGACAGGGCAAGAGACCCAGTACTTC. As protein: CASTPEKTGQETQYF.

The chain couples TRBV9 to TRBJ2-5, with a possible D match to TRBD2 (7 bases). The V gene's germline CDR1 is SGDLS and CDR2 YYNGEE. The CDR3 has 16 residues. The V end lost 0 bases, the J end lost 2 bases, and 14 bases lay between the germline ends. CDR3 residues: CASSVAGGGLQETQYF. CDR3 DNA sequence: TGTGCCAGCAGCGTAGCGGGGGGCGGACTTCAAGAGACCCAGTACTTC.

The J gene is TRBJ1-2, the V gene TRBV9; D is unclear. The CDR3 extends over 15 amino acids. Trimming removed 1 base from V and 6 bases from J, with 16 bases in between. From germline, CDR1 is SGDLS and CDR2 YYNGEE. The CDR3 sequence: CASSVSDWFANGYTF. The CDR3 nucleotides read TGTGCCAGCAGCGTAAGTGATTGGTTTGCGAATGGCTACACCTTC.

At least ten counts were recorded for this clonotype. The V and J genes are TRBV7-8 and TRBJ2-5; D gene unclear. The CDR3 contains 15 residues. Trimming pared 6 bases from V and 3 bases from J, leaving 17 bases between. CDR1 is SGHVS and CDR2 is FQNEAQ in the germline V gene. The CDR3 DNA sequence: TGTGCCAGCAGTTATGCCGGGCCTCGAAAAGAGACCCAGTACTTC. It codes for CASSYAGPRKETQYF.

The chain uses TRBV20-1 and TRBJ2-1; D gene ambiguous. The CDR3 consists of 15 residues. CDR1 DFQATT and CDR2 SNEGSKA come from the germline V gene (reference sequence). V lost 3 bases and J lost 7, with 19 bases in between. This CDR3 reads CSASYGPRTLNEQFF. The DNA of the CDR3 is TGCAGTGCTAGTTACGGACCCCGCACCCTAAATGAGCAGTTCTTC.

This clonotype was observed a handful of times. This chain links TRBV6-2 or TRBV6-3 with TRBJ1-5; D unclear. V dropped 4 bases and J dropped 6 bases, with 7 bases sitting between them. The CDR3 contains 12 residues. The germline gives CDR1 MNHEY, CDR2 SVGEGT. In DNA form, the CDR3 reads TGTGCCAGCAGTTTAAGGATTCAGCCCCAGCATTTT. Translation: CASSLRIQPQHF.

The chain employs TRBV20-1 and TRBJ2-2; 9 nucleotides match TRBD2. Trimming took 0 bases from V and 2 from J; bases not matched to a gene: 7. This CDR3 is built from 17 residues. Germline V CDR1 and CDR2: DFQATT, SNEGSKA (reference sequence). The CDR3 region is CSARDLRLAVNTGELFF. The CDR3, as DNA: TGCAGTGCTAGAGATCTGAGACTAGCGGTAAACACCGGGGAGCTGTTTTTT.

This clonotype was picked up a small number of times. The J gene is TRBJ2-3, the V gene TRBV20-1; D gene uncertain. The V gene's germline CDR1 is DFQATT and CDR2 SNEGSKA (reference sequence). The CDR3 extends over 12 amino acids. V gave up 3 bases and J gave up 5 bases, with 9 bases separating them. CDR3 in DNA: TGCAGTGCTAGCCCAGCCGTAGATACGCAGTATTTT. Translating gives CSASPAVDTQYF.

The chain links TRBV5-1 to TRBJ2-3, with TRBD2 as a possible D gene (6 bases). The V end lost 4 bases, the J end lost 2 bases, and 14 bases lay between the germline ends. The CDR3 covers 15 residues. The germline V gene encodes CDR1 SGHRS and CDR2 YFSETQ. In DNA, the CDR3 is TGCGCCAGCAGCGCCAGCGGGCGTTCCACAGATACGCAGTATTTT. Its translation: CASSASGRSTDTQYF.

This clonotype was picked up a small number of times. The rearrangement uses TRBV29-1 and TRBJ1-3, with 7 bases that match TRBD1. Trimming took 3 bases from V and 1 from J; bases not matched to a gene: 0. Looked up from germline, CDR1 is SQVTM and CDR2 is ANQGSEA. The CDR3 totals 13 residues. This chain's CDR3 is CSVDRGSGNTIYF. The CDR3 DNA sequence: TGCAGCGTTGACAGGGGGTCTGGAAACACCATATATTTT.

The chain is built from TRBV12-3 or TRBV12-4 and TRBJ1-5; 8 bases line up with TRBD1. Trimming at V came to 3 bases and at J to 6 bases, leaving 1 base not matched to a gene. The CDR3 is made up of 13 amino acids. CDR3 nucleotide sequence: TGTGCCAGCAGTTTCGACAGGGGTCAGCCCCAGCATTTT. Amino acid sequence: CASSFDRGQPQHF.

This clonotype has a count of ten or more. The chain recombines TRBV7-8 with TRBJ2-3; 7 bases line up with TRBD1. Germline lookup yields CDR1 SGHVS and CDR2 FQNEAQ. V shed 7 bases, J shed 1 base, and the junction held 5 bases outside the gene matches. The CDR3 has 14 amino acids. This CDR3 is CASKFRGRTDTQYF. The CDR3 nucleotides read TGTGCCAGCAAGTTTAGGGGGCGCACAGATACGCAGTATTTT.

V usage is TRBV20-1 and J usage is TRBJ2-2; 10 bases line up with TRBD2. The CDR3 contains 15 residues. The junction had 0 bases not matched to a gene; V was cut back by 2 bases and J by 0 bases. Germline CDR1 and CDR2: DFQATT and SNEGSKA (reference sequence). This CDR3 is CSARLAGANTGELFF. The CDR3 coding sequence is TGCAGTGCTAGACTAGCGGGAGCGAACACCGGGGAGCTGTTTTTT.

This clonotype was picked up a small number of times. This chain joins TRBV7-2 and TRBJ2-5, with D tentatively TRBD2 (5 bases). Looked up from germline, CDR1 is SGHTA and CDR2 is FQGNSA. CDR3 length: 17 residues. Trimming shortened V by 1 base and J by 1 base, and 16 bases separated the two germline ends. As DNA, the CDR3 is TGTGCCAGCAGCTTAGGCCTCGCGAGAGGGATCCAAGAGACCCAGTACTTC. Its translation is CASSLGLARGIQETQYF.